The clone carrying this T cell receptor (beta chain) was counted at least ten times. Its antigen is not identified. This sample was included in a study of neurological immune-mediated disorders. CDR3 length equals 16 residues. CDR1 KGHDR and CDR2 SFDVKD come from the germline V gene. The V gene lost 5 bases and the J gene lost 1 base, with 13 bases spanning the gap. Whole-study results and caveats: The level of TCR clonal expansion was highest in patients with HTLV-1-associated myelopathy and lowest in multiple sclerosis, where it fell below the level seen in healthy controls.

The study drew its healthy controls from blood bank volunteers in Maryland, USA. As for the cDNA, it was generated by 5'RACE with 10-nucleotide random UMIs. A single record per CDR3 protein comes from TCRdb applying MiXCR to the 5' RACE reads. The table includes about 79,000 distinct CDR3 sequences, less than 15% detected once. This chain joins TRBV24-1 and TRBJ2-2, with D possibly being TRBD1 (5 bases). Sequenced: PBMCs. This sequence was found in a woman in her fifties or sixties in good health. The CDR3 reads CATSAETARNTGELFF. CDR3 coding DNA: TGTGCCACCAGTGCCGAGACAGCGAGGAACACCGGGGAGCTGTTTTTT.